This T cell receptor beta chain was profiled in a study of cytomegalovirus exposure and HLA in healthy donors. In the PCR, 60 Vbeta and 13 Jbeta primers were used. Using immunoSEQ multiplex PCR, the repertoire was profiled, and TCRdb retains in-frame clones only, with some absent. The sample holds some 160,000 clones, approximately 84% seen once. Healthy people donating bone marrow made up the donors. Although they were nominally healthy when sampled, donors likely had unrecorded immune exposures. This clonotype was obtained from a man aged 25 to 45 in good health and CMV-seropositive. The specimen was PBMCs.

This chain's CDR3 is CASSRERELEAFF. In DNA, the CDR3 is TGTGCCAGCAGCCGTGAGAGAGAGCTCGAAGCTTTCTTT. J is TRBJ1-1 and V is TRBV7-2; D not resolved. In germline, CDR1 is SGHTA, CDR2 FQGNSA. CDR3 length: 13 residues. Trimming stripped 5 bases from V and 8 bases from J, with 15 bases between.